Below are 23 T cell receptor beta chains sequenced from a single sample in a study of T cell repertoires in cytomegalovirus infection. TCRdb ran MiXCR on the reads and lists one entry per CDR3 protein. The sample shows approximately 130,000 distinct CDR3 sequences, approximately 8.8% of them seen only once. The specimen sequenced was PBMCs. These receptors all stem from a human donor in good health (CMV status not recorded). Some clones in this sample may be carry-over from other donors' samples.

The chain carries TRBV20-1 and TRBJ2-3; 13 bases map to TRBD2. V lost 0 bases, J lost 1 base, and 1 base stayed unmatched. This CDR3 is built from 16 residues. CDR1 is DFQATT, CDR2 SNEGSKA, per germline (reference sequence). CDR3 loop: CSARDGTSGGTDTQYF. The CDR3 DNA follows: TGCAGTGCTAGAGATGGGACTAGCGGGGGCACAGATACGCAGTATTTT.

This clonotype was counted between two and nine times. The J gene is TRBJ1-6, the V gene TRBV12-3 or TRBV12-4, with D possibly TRBD1 on 6 matching bases. V lost 6 bases and J 6 bases, leaving 12 bases between the germline ends. There are 14 residues in the CDR3. This CDR3 reads CASSPQDSNSPLHF. The DNA for the CDR3 is TGTGCCAGCAGCCCTCAGGACAGTAATTCACCCCTCCACTTT.

A remark on this clonotype: This sequence may be a read error, since a much larger clone differs from it by one base. The CDR3 carries no conserved terminal phenylalanine or tryptophan, so it likely arises from a read error. The chain has TRBV20-1 and TRBJ1-2; D is ambiguous. Germline V gene sequence: CDR1 DFQATT, CDR2 SNEGSKA (reference sequence). V was shortened by 4 bases and J by 5 bases, with 23 bases between the two germline ends. The CDR3 contains 16 residues. The CDR3 region is CSATPRSVGGLYGYTC. The CDR3 DNA reads TGCAGTGCTACCCCGAGATCGGTAGGTGGGCTATATGGCTACACCTGC.

The V and J genes are TRBV27 and TRBJ1-1; perhaps TRBD1 as D (5 bases). Germline V gene sequence: CDR1 MNHEY, CDR2 SMNVEV (reference sequence). Trimming shortened V by 8 bases and J by 1 base, and 14 bases separated the two germline ends. This CDR3 is 14 amino acids long. The chain's CDR3 is CASGPGKSNTEAFF. The CDR3 region has the DNA TGTGCCAGCGGCCCAGGGAAATCGAACACTGAAGCTTTCTTT.

V usage is TRBV2 and J usage is TRBJ2-5; TRBD2 matches at 12 bases. This CDR3 is built from 15 residues. With 6 bases clipped from V and 6 bases from J, the junction kept 8 bases outside the gene matches. Germline V gene data show CDR1 as SNHLY and CDR2 as FYNNEI. The CDR3 region is CASRDLAGGPKTQYF. Written as DNA, the CDR3 is TGTGCCAGCAGAGATCTAGCGGGGGGGCCGAAGACCCAGTACTTC.

There are a few counts of this clonotype. J is TRBJ2-7 and V is TRBV12-3 or TRBV12-4, with a tentative D call TRBD1 (6 bases). The CDR3 sequence is 15 residues long. Trimming took 3 bases from V and 0 from J, leaving 12 bases between them. The CDR3 DNA follows: TGTGCCAGCAGTTTGACAGGTCTCTCCTCCTACGAGCAGTACTTC. Its translation is CASSLTGLSSYEQYF.

This clonotype was seen at least ten times. V and J are TRBV28 and TRBJ2-7, with D perhaps matching TRBD1 (5 bases). Germline V gene sequence: CDR1 MDHEN, CDR2 SYDVKM. The CDR3 covers 12 residues. Trimming cost V 5 bases and J 0 bases, with 5 bases left between them. CDR3 region: CASSRGSYEQYF. CDR3 nucleotides: TGTGCCAGCAGTAGGGGCTCCTACGAGCAGTACTTC. The whole variable domain, filled in from reference TRBV28 and TRBJ2-7, reads DVKVTQSSRYLVKRTGEKVFLECVQDMDHENMFWYRQDPGLGLRLIYFSYDVKMKEKGDIPEGYSVSREKKERFSLILESASTNQTSMYLCASSRGSYEQYFGPGTRLTVT.

This clonotype has at least ten counts. V gene TRBV29-1 combines with J gene TRBJ1-1, with unresolved D. CDR3 size: 14 residues. V was clipped by 4 bases and J by 7 bases, with 19 bases between them. The germline gives CDR1 SQVTM, CDR2 ANQGSEA. The CDR3 DNA sequence: TGCAGCGTTGCCTTTTTACGGGGAACGGGTGAAGCTTTCTTT. It specifies CSVAFLRGTGEAFF.

V is TRBV3-1 and J is TRBJ1-4, with no clear D. Germline V gene data show CDR1 as LGHDT and CDR2 as YNNKEL (reference sequence). The CDR3 is 13 amino acids. V was shortened by 8 bases and J by 8 bases, with 15 bases between the two germline ends. The CDR3 coding sequence is TGTGCCAGCCGGGAGGGTCTGAAGGAAAAACTGTTTTTT. Translating it yields CASREGLKEKLFF.

This chain links TRBV25-1 with TRBJ2-7, with 9 bases aligning to TRBD1. Germline values: CDR1 MGHDK, CDR2 SYGVNS. The CDR3 has 15 residues. V gave up 4 bases and J gave up 4 bases; unmatched junction bases: 8. The CDR3 DNA is TGTGCCAGCAGTGGTACCGGGACAGGGCTTTACGAGCAGTACTTC. It specifies CASSGTGTGLYEQYF.

This clonotype showed up many times. The chain links TRBV2 to TRBJ1-1; D remains ambiguous. Germline lookup yields CDR1 SNHLY and CDR2 FYNNEI. Trimming shortened V by 8 bases and J by 1 base, and 14 bases separated the two germline ends. The CDR3 has 14 residues. CDR3 nucleotide sequence: TGTGCCAGCTCCCCCCAGCTGGGGAACACTGAAGCTTTCTTT. Translated: CASSPQLGNTEAFF.

In this sample, this clonotype turned up many times. The rearrangement links TRBV7-2 to TRBJ2-3; TRBD2 matches 9 bases. In germline, CDR1 is SGHTA, CDR2 FQGNSA. The V segment lost 1 base and the J segment 0 bases; nucleotides outside the gene matches: 2. The CDR3 extends over 16 amino acids. CDR3 coding DNA: TGTGCCAGCAGCTTAGGAACTAGCGGGAGCACAGATACGCAGTATTTT. Residues: CASSLGTSGSTDTQYF.

The genes are TRBV2 and TRBJ2-1; 10 nucleotides agree with TRBD2. Germline V gives CDR1 SNHLY, CDR2 FYNNEI. The CDR3 consists of 18 residues. Unmatched junction bases numbered 12, after V lost 4 bases and J lost 3 bases. In DNA, the CDR3 is TGTGCCAGCAGTGGAAGGGTAGCGGGGGGACGAAACTACAATGAGCAGTTCTTC. Residues: CASSGRVAGGRNYNEQFF.

This clonotype was recorded a few times. V is TRBV29-1 and J is TRBJ2-7; 10 bases are shared with TRBD1. The V gene's germline CDR1 is SQVTM and CDR2 ANQGSEA. This CDR3 is 14 amino acids long. J was trimmed by 3 bases and V by 4 bases; bases with no gene match: 6. In nucleotides, the CDR3 is TGCAGCGTTGCTTCCGGGACAGGGGACTACGAGCAGTACTTC. Its translation is CSVASGTGDYEQYF.

The chain couples TRBV25-1 to TRBJ1-2, with D tentatively TRBD1 (5 bases). This CDR3 has 15 residues. The V end was cut by 3 bases, the J end by 8 bases, with 19 bases between. Per the germline V gene, CDR1 is MGHDK and CDR2 is SYGVNS. The DNA for the CDR3 is TGTGCCAGCAGTGATGGGGTCCCGGGGCGAAGGGGCTACACCTTC. Translating gives CASSDGVPGRRGYTF.

The V gene is TRBV12-3 or TRBV12-4, the J gene TRBJ2-5; D might be TRBD1 (6 bases). The V end was cut by 0 bases, the J end by 4 bases, with 9 bases between. The CDR3 is made up of 14 amino acids. CDR3 in amino acids: CASSLARTAETQYF. CDR3 DNA: TGTGCCAGCAGTTTAGCCAGGACAGCAGAGACCCAGTACTTC.

The chain has TRBV2 and TRBJ1-5; the D gene is possibly TRBD1 (6 bases). V was cut by 9 bases and J by 1 base, with 16 bases left in between. Germline CDR1 reads SNHLY; CDR2 reads FYNNEI. This CDR3 region has 15 residues. The CDR3: CASTPGGASNQPQHF. The CDR3 bases are TGTGCCAGTACCCCTGGGGGGGCCAGCAATCAGCCCCAGCATTTT.

In its sample, this clonotype was seen a few times. The chain couples TRBV28 to TRBJ2-1; 9 bases fit TRBD1. Germline lookup yields CDR1 MDHEN and CDR2 SYDVKM. The CDR3 has 17 residues. V was pared by 5 bases and J by 2 bases, with 10 bases of the junction left unmatched. CDR3 region: CASSPSVGTGTYNEQFF. The DNA of the CDR3 is TGTGCCAGCAGTCCATCGGTGGGGACAGGGACCTACAATGAGCAGTTCTTC. Based on the CDR3 plus reference TRBV28 and TRBJ2-1, the full variable domain is DVKVTQSSRYLVKRTGEKVFLECVQDMDHENMFWYRQDPGLGLRLIYFSYDVKMKEKGDIPEGYSVSREKKERFSLILESASTNQTSMYLCASSPSVGTGTYNEQFFGPGTRLTVL.

There are many counts of this clonotype. The chain carries TRBV6-6 and TRBJ2-3; 13 nucleotides match TRBD2. The CDR3 loop spans 17 amino acids. From germline, CDR1 is MNHNY and CDR2 SVGAGI (reference sequence). The V and J ends lost 4 bases and 2 bases, in that order; junction bases with no gene match: 6. The CDR3 coding sequence is TGTGCCAGCAGTTCCATCGGACTAGCGGGGGACACAGATACGCAGTATTTT. Its translation: CASSSIGLAGDTDTQYF.

This clonotype was detected many times. The chain employs TRBV2 and TRBJ2-1; the D gene is possibly TRBD1 (6 bases). Germline CDR1 reads SNHLY; CDR2 reads FYNNEI. V dropped 3 bases and J dropped 7 bases, with 13 bases sitting between them. The CDR3 totals 14 residues. The DNA of the CDR3 is TGTGCCAGCAGTGACACAGGGAGTCTGAATGAGCAGTTCTTC. Protein sequence: CASSDTGSLNEQFF.

CDR3 protein: CASSFEGAGTTEAFF. The CDR3, as DNA: TGCGCCAGCAGCTTTGAAGGGGCGGGGACCACTGAAGCTTTCTTT. The chain carries TRBV5-1 and TRBJ1-1; tentative D call: TRBD1 (5 bases). Germline lookup yields CDR1 SGHRS and CDR2 YFSETQ. CDR3 length equals 15 residues. Between the trimmed V and J ends, which lost 2 bases and 4 bases, there was a span of 15 bases.

This clonotype was detected ten times or more. The V gene is TRBV20-1, the J gene TRBJ1-5; D is uncertain. Looked up from germline, CDR1 is DFQATT and CDR2 is SNEGSKA (reference sequence). This CDR3 region has 15 residues. The ends were cut back, 3 bases at V and 0 bases at J, with 12 bases in the middle. CDR3 in amino acids: CSASDGMYSNQPQHF. CDR3 nucleotide sequence: TGCAGTGCTAGCGACGGAATGTATAGCAATCAGCCCCAGCATTTT.

This clonotype was seen ten or more times. The CDR3 sequence is CASSSDRSGETQYF. CDR3 DNA sequence: TGTGCCAGCAGCTCCGATCGATCAGGGGAGACCCAGTACTTC. This sequence joins TRBV7-2 and TRBJ2-5, with D perhaps TRBD1 (5 bases). Germline V gene data show CDR1 as SGHTA and CDR2 as FQGNSA. This CDR3 has 14 amino acids. V lost 4 bases and J 5 bases, leaving 14 bases between the germline ends. The complete variable domain, with remaining parts taken from reference TRBV7-2 and TRBJ2-5, reads GAGVSQSPSNKVTEKGKDVELRCDPISGHTALYWYRQSLGQGLEFLIYFQGNSAPDKSGLPSDRFSAERTGGSVSTLTIQRTQQEDSAVYLCASSSDRSGETQYFGPGTRLLVL.